One and the same sample provided the 32 T cell receptor beta chains below, sequenced in a study of blood T cell repertoires in COVID-19. Data came from immunoSEQ multiplex PCR; TCRdb stores just in-frame clones and leaves some out. The repertoire holds over 65,000 clones, with approximately 78% as singletons. Sequencing used peripheral blood. Receptors originate from a man aged 60-69 years with COVID-19, enrolled during active disease.

This chain joins TRBV5-5 and TRBJ2-7; 8 bases line up with TRBD1. Trimming removed 0 bases from V and 0 bases from J; junction bases left unmatched: 2. Germline CDR1 is SGHKS and CDR2 is YYEKEE (reference sequence). There are 15 residues in the CDR3. CDR3 protein: CASSLDRGDSYEQYF. CDR3 bases: TGTGCCAGCAGCTTGGACAGGGGGGACTCCTACGAGCAGTACTTC. Looking up the rest from reference TRBV5-5 and TRBJ2-7 gives the full variable domain: DAGVTQSPTHLIKTRGQQVTLRCSPISGHKSVSWYQQVLGQGPQFIFQYYEKEERGRGNFPDRFSARQFPNYSSELNVNALLLGDSALYLCASSLDRGDSYEQYFGPGTRLTVT.

The V and J genes are TRBV11-3 and TRBJ2-5; 8 bases map to TRBD2. The CDR3 spans 15 residues. J gave up 5 bases and V 0 bases, and 5 bases lay outside the gene matches. Germline CDR1 is SGHNT and CDR2 is YENEEA. CDR3: CASSLDGRAEETQYF. In nucleotides, the CDR3 is TGTGCCAGCAGCTTAGACGGGAGGGCCGAGGAGACCCAGTACTTC.

The J gene is TRBJ1-2, the V gene TRBV7-2; D gene unclear. The CDR3 length is 15 residues. From germline, CDR1 is SGHTA and CDR2 FQGNSA. V was pared by 4 bases and J by 4 bases, with 16 bases between. CDR3 region: CASSSGIPAGYGYTF. The CDR3 region has the DNA TGTGCCAGCAGCTCCGGTATACCAGCGGGCTATGGCTACACCTTC.

The rearrangement links TRBV9 to TRBJ2-3, with D unclear. V was trimmed by 0 bases and J by 2 bases, leaving 7 bases between them. Germline V gives CDR1 SGDLS, CDR2 YYNGEE. This CDR3 spans 14 amino acids. The CDR3 is CASSVGPFTDTQYF. The DNA for the CDR3 is TGTGCCAGCAGCGTAGGTCCCTTCACAGATACGCAGTATTTT.

The chain combines TRBV13 with TRBJ2-3, with 7 bases matching TRBD2. Trimming removed 3 bases from V and 0 bases from J; junction bases left unmatched: 12. CDR1 is PRHDT, CDR2 FYEKMQ, per germline (reference sequence). CDR3 length: 18 amino acids. The CDR3 DNA reads TGTGCCAGCAGCTTCCAGGTCGTAGCGGGCCTCAGCACAGATACGCAGTATTTT. Its translation: CASSFQVVAGLSTDTQYF.

This clone was observed once. The chain couples TRBV28 to TRBJ1-1; no reliable D call. Germline assignment: CDR1 MDHEN and CDR2 SYDVKM. This CDR3 comprises 14 residues. The germline V and J ends were trimmed by 2 bases and 0 bases, with 7 bases remaining between them. The CDR3 nucleotides are TGTGCCAGCAGTTTAACAGCTTTGAACACTGAAGCTTTCTTT. It translates to CASSLTALNTEAFF.

This clone was picked up one time. The chain has TRBV5-4 and TRBJ2-7, with a tentative D call TRBD2 (6 bases). V was clipped by 0 bases and J by 3 bases, with 10 bases between them. The CDR3 is 14 amino acids. Germline V gene sequence: CDR1 SGHNT, CDR2 YYREEE (reference sequence). In DNA, the CDR3 is TGTGCCAGCAGCTTGGCGGCGGGGAACTACGAGCAGTACTTC. Residues: CASSLAAGNYEQYF.

The chain links TRBV6-5 to TRBJ2-7; D may be TRBD2 (8 bases). Per the germline V gene, CDR1 is MNHEY and CDR2 is SVGAGI. This CDR3 comprises 15 residues. Trimming took 6 bases from V and 6 from J, leaving 21 bases between them. Written as DNA, the CDR3 is TGTGCCAGCAGCTCCAGGGGGACTAGTGAAAGCGAGCAGTACTTC. Encoded protein: CASSSRGTSESEQYF.

The chain carries TRBV19 and TRBJ1-6, with D unclear. Germline loops: CDR1 LNHDA, CDR2 SQIVND (reference sequence). V lost 5 bases and J 7 bases, leaving 12 bases between the germline ends. The CDR3 length is 14 residues. CDR3 sequence reads: CASSSWADNSPLHF. For the CDR3, the DNA is TGTGCCAGTAGTTCCTGGGCAGACAATTCACCCCTCCACTTT.

The CDR3 nucleotides read TGTGCCAGCAGTTACGGGAACCGGGCCCAAGGGGGCTACGAGCAGTACTTC. It translates to CASSYGNRAQGGYEQYF. This sequence joins TRBV6-7 and TRBJ2-7; TRBD1 is a possible D gene (6 bases). TRBV6-7 is recorded as an ORF, its role being uncertain. Trimming removed 2 bases from V and 3 bases from J, with 20 bases in between. The CDR3 is made up of 17 amino acids.

The chain combines TRBV6-5 with TRBJ1-2; 7 bases match TRBD1. Germline CDR1 is MNHEY and CDR2 is SVGAGI. The CDR3 has 14 amino acids. J gave up 6 bases and V 4 bases, and 8 bases lay outside the gene matches. This chain's CDR3 is CASSLLTGLDGYTF. CDR3 DNA: TGTGCCAGCAGTTTGCTGACAGGGTTGGATGGCTACACCTTC.

The V and J genes are TRBV29-1 and TRBJ2-3; TRBD2 is a possible D gene (6 bases). V dropped 6 bases and J dropped 0 bases, with 13 bases sitting between them. Per germline, CDR1 SQVTM and CDR2 ANQGSEA. The CDR3 covers 14 residues. The CDR3 DNA reads as TGCAGCGTCGGTAGCGGATCTAGCACAGATACGCAGTATTTT. Its translation is CSVGSGSSTDTQYF.

The chain uses TRBV14 and TRBJ2-7; tentative D call: TRBD1 (6 bases). The ends were cut back, 3 bases at V and 2 bases at J, with 8 bases in the middle. The CDR3 runs 13 residues. Germline V gene data show CDR1 as SGHDN and CDR2 as FVKESK. The CDR3 sequence is CASSHSGAYEQYF. The CDR3 DNA sequence: TGTGCCAGCAGCCATTCAGGGGCCTACGAGCAGTACTTC.

This rearrangement joins TRBV4-3 to TRBJ2-7; 8 bases agree with TRBD1. Germline V gene sequence: CDR1 LGHNA, CDR2 YSLEER. V gave up 0 bases and J gave up 5 bases; unmatched junction bases: 9. The CDR3 extends over 16 amino acids. The CDR3 coding sequence is TGCGCCAGCAGCCAAGAAGGGAGACAGGGGTTTAACGAGCAGTACTTC. Amino acids: CASSQEGRQGFNEQYF.

The J gene is TRBJ2-1, the V gene TRBV4-3, with 15 bases identical to TRBD2. In germline, CDR1 is LGHNA, CDR2 YSLEER. Unmatched junction bases numbered 4, after V lost 0 bases and J lost 10 bases. The CDR3 runs to 16 residues. CDR3 sequence: CASSQEGLAGGGEQFF. Here the CDR3 DNA reads TGCGCCAGCAGCCAAGAGGGACTAGCGGGAGGTGGCGAGCAGTTCTTC.

This clone occurred a few times. The chain combines TRBV5-6 with TRBJ1-2, with D uncertain. The CDR3 runs 18 residues. V shed 0 bases and J shed 1 base, with 19 bases lying between them. CDR1 and CDR2 (germline): SGHDT, YYEEEE. The CDR3 spells CASSLVGAAPTGNYGYTF. The CDR3 nucleotides are TGTGCCAGCAGCTTGGTCGGCGCAGCCCCAACGGGTAACTATGGCTACACCTTC.

This chain connects TRBV19 to TRBJ1-5, with D tentatively TRBD1 (5 bases). The CDR3 is 17 amino acids. From germline, CDR1 is LNHDA and CDR2 SQIVND (reference sequence). V gave up 7 bases and J gave up 4 bases, with 23 bases separating them. The CDR3 coding sequence is TGTGCCAGTATTCAAAGAATCGGGCGCTCAGGGAATCAGCCCCAGCATTTT. Its protein product is CASIQRIGRSGNQPQHF.

The chain employs TRBV5-1 and TRBJ1-5; possible D gene TRBD1, 6 bases. From germline, CDR1 is SGHRS and CDR2 YFSETQ. This CDR3 region has 14 residues. V lost 0 bases to trimming and J lost 4 bases, with 8 bases between them. In DNA form, the CDR3 reads TGCGCCAGCAGCTTGGGGGGGCAGAATCAGCCCCAGCATTTT. It encodes CASSLGGQNQPQHF.

This chain uses TRBV30 with TRBJ1-3; D perhaps matches TRBD1 (5 bases). CDR3 size: 15 residues. CDR1 GTSNPN and CDR2 SVGIG come from the germline V gene (reference sequence). Trimming removed 1 base from V and 4 bases from J, with 14 bases in between. The CDR3 bases are TGTGCCTGGAGTGAAGGGGCCAGGGCCGGAAACACCATATATTTT. Protein product: CAWSEGARAGNTIYF.

The V and J genes are TRBV11-3 and TRBJ1-5, with D perhaps matching TRBD1 (6 bases). The CDR3 contains 14 residues. The germline V gene encodes CDR1 SGHNT and CDR2 YENEEA. Deletions cut 3 bases from V and 3 bases from J, with 9 bases between. Written as DNA, the CDR3 is TGTGCCAGCAGCTTGCGGGGGCCCAATCAGCCCCAGCATTTT. This codes for CASSLRGPNQPQHF.

This chain's CDR3 is CASTGLPVGGNTIYF. The CDR3 DNA sequence: TGTGCCAGCACAGGGCTCCCGGTGGGTGGAAACACCATATATTTT. The rearrangement joins TRBV6-5 to TRBJ1-3; TRBD1 might be the D (5 bases). CDR1 is MNHEY and CDR2 is SVGAGI in the germline V gene. Trimming took 7 bases from V and 3 from J, leaving 16 bases between them. CDR3 size: 15 residues.

V usage is TRBV29-1 and J usage is TRBJ2-1; weak D call: TRBD1 (5 bases). The CDR3 totals 13 residues. Germline V lookup: CDR1 SQVTM, CDR2 ANQGSEA. V lost 0 bases and J 5 bases, leaving 8 bases between the germline ends. This chain's CDR3 is CSVEDGAHNEQFF. The DNA for the CDR3 is TGCAGCGTTGAAGATGGGGCCCACAATGAGCAGTTCTTC.

This chain links TRBV6-5 with TRBJ2-1; 10 nucleotides align to TRBD2. This CDR3 comprises 16 residues. V lost 4 bases and J lost 1; bases outside the gene matches: 4. The germline V gene encodes CDR1 MNHEY and CDR2 SVGAGI. The CDR3 DNA is TGTGCCAGCAGTTCAAAACTAGCGGGATCCTACAATGAGCAGTTCTTC. Amino acids: CASSSKLAGSYNEQFF.

As DNA, the CDR3 is TGTGCCAGCCGTTGGACAGGGAAGGAGACCCAGTACTTC. Translated: CASRWTGKETQYF. The rearrangement links TRBV6-6 to TRBJ2-5, with 8 bases matching TRBD1. CDR1 is MNHNY and CDR2 is SVGAGI in the germline V gene (reference sequence). This CDR3 comprises 13 residues. V was clipped by 8 bases and J by 5 bases; unmatched bases: 7.

The chain is built from TRBV27 and TRBJ2-3; a weak D match, TRBD1 (5 bases). The CDR3 is made up of 19 amino acids. The V end lost 1 base, the J end lost 2 bases, and 22 bases lay between the germline ends. Looked up from germline, CDR1 is MNHEY and CDR2 is SMNVEV (reference sequence). CDR3 bases: TGTGCCAGCAGTTTATATAAATGGACACAGGATTCATACACAGATACGCAGTATTTT. Translation gives CASSLYKWTQDSYTDTQYF.

The chain joins TRBV4-3 to TRBJ1-1; TRBD1 might be the D (5 bases). V lost 0 bases, J lost 2 bases, and 13 bases lay in between. The CDR3 has 16 amino acids. Germline V gene sequence: CDR1 LGHNA, CDR2 YSLEER. This CDR3 reads CASSQEGGNLNTEAFF. CDR3 DNA sequence: TGCGCCAGCAGCCAAGAGGGGGGAAACCTAAACACTGAAGCTTTCTTT.

This sequence joins TRBV5-1 and TRBJ2-1; the D is unclear. V lost 5 bases and J lost 0, with 9 bases in between. Germline V gene lookup returns CDR1 SGHRS and CDR2 YFSETQ. This CDR3 is built from 14 residues. CDR3: CASRATSSYNEQFF. Written as DNA, the CDR3 is TGCGCCAGCAGGGCAACGTCCTCCTACAATGAGCAGTTCTTC.

The chain joins TRBV14 to TRBJ2-7; tentatively, D is TRBD1 (5 bases). CDR3 length: 16 amino acids. V was shortened by 0 bases and J by 6 bases, with 18 bases between the two germline ends. CDR1 and CDR2 from the germline V gene are SGHDN and FVKESK. The CDR3 DNA sequence: TGTGCCAGCAGCCAAGAAGCAGGGCGCGCGTTTGTCGAGCAGTACTTC. Its protein is CASSQEAGRAFVEQYF.

CDR3 bases: TGTGCCAGCAGCTTAAATACGGACAGGTGGGGGTACGGCTACACCTTC. Translated, it gives CASSLNTDRWGYGYTF. The chain employs TRBV5-6 and TRBJ1-2; 7 bases are a match to TRBD1. Trimming removed 2 bases from V and 8 bases from J; junction bases left unmatched: 15. Germline CDR1 reads SGHDT; CDR2 reads YYEEEE. The CDR3 sequence is 16 residues long.

The chain links TRBV18 to TRBJ2-5; D is unresolved. The germline CDR1 and CDR2 sequences are KGHSH and LQKENI. Trimming left V 6 bases short and J 1 base short, with 9 bases between. The CDR3 has 13 residues. DNA for the CDR3: TGTGCCAGCTCGCAGAATCCCCAAGAGACCCAGTACTTC. Translating gives CASSQNPQETQYF.

J is TRBJ1-2 and V is TRBV6-5; D gene uncertain. Trimming shortened V by 7 bases and J by 7 bases, and 19 bases separated the two germline ends. The CDR3 runs 14 residues. CDR1 MNHEY and CDR2 SVGAGI come from the germline V gene. This chain's CDR3 is CASTPASAGGGYTF. The CDR3 nucleotides read TGTGCCAGCACCCCGGCAAGCGCTGGTGGTGGCTACACCTTC.

The rearrangement joins TRBV7-8 to TRBJ2-7; D gene ambiguous. Germline loops: CDR1 SGHVS, CDR2 FQNEAQ. The CDR3 sequence is 12 residues long. The germline V and J ends were trimmed by 1 base and 3 bases, with 4 bases remaining between them. CDR3 amino acids: CASSLGSYEQYF. Here the CDR3 DNA reads TGTGCCAGCAGCTTAGGGAGCTACGAGCAGTACTTC.